These T cell receptor beta chains were read from a single sample in a study of cytomegalovirus exposure and HLA in healthy donors. The table came from immunoSEQ multiplex PCR; TCRdb's copy has only in-frame clones and leaves some out. The sample consists of under 85,000 clones, around 92% of them appearing once. The material sequenced was PBMCs. These receptors all come from a young man in good health and CMV-seropositive. Each CDR3 is given with its conserved first and last residue. The order of the fields is clone size, V gene, D gene, J gene, CDR3 DNA, CDR3 protein. The D gene is left open where the match is weak. For some rows the clone size is stated as once, few or many, or as a class when expanded; others skip it.

few,TRBV2,TRBD2,TRBJ2-5,TGTGCCAGCAGTGGTGGGGGGGGAGAGACCCAGTACTTC,CASSGGGGETQYF
.,TRBV30,TRBD1,TRBJ1-1,TGTGCCTGGAGTGCTAGGGGGCGAAGGACTGAAGCTTTCTTT,CAWSARGRRTEAFF
once,TRBV6-1,TRBD2,TRBJ2-2,TGTGCCAGCAGTGAACTAGCGGGAGGGCCCGGGGAGCTGTTTTTT,CASSELAGGPGELFF
.,TRBV27,.,TRBJ1-3,TGTGCCAGCAGTTCCCTCCTAAACACCATATATTTT,CASSSLLNTIYF
.,TRBV7-9,.,TRBJ1-5,TGTGCCAGCAGCTTAGCCTTATCGGGAACAGGGAATCAGCCCCAGCATTTT,CASSLALSGTGNQPQHF
.,TRBV30,TRBD2,TRBJ2-5,TGTGCCTGGAGTGTACCTGCTGGCGGGAGGGCGGAGGAGACCCAGTACTTC,CAWSVPAGGRAEETQYF
.,TRBV4-1,.,TRBJ2-4,TGCGCCAGCAGCCAAGATCAGGGTAGCCTTCAGTACTTC,CASSQDQGSLQYF
.,TRBV7-9,TRBD1,TRBJ1-1,TGTGCCAGCAGCCCTGGGACAGGGGGAGGTGAAGCTTTCTTT,CASSPGTGGGEAFF
.,TRBV5-1,.,TRBJ2-3,TGCGCCAGCAGCTCCTTAAGGACACTTAGCACAGATACGCAGTATTTT,CASSSLRTLSTDTQYF
.,TRBV7-2,.,TRBJ1-2,TGTGCCAGCAGCTTAGTTCCAGGGCAGTATATCGATGGCTACACCTTC,CASSLVPGQYIDGYTF
.,TRBV28,TRBD1,TRBJ2-1,TGTGCCAGCATCGAATCTACCCCAGGACAGGGAATCGATGAGCAGTTCTTC,CASIESTPGQGIDEQFF
.,TRBV7-6,.,TRBJ1-5,TGTGCCAGCAGCTTATCCCCCGGTGATCAGCCCCAGCATTTT,CASSLSPGDQPQHF
.,TRBV5-1,.,TRBJ1-3,TGCGCCAGCAGCTCTCAAGGGCAGGGGAACGGAAACACCATATATTTT,CASSSQGQGNGNTIYF
.,TRBV29-1,.,TRBJ1-1,TGCAGCGTTGCGGAAGGGGGGGCAATTGAAGCTTTCTTT,CSVAEGGAIEAFF
once,TRBV5-4,.,TRBJ2-5,TGTGCCAGCAGCTTGGTCGGGGGAAAGGGAGAGACCCAGTACTTC,CASSLVGGKGETQYF
.,TRBV9,.,TRBJ2-1,TGTGCCAGCAGCGTAGGGGGGACTCACCTAAATGAGCAGTTCTTC,CASSVGGTHLNEQFF
.,TRBV30,.,TRBJ1-1,TGTGCCTGGAGTGGGACACGCCAGACTGAAGCTTTCTTT,CAWSGTRQTEAFF
.,TRBV9,TRBD2,TRBJ2-7,TGTGCCAGCAGCCCCGGGACTAGCGGGTTCGAGCAGTACTTC,CASSPGTSGFEQYF
.,TRBV23-1,TRBD1,TRBJ2-1,TGCGCCAGCAGTCAAAACCCCCGTCGGGACAGGGGCGCCACCGAGGGCGGTGAGCAGTTCTTC,CASSQNPRRDRGATEGGEQFF
.,TRBV28,.,TRBJ2-7,TGTGCCAGCAGTTCGCCCCGGACAGCACGAATAGACGAGCAGTACTTC,CASSSPRTARIDEQYF
.,TRBV5-1,TRBD2,TRBJ2-7,TGCGCCAGCAGCTTGGGTCTAGCGGGAGCATACGAGCAGTACTTC,CASSLGLAGAYEQYF
.,TRBV5-1,.,TRBJ2-2,TGCGCCAGCAGCGGAGGAGCTCGGAACACCGGGGAGCTGTTTTTT,CASSGGARNTGELFF
.,TRBV7-3,.,TRBJ1-1,TGTGCCAGCAGCTTAAGACATACGGGGACTGAAGCTTTCTTT,CASSLRHTGTEAFF
.,TRBV2,TRBD1,TRBJ2-4,TGTGCCAGCCGTCAAACCGACCGGGACAGGGTCGTAGTTTCTTCGAACATTCAGTACTTC,CASRQTDRDRVVVSSNIQYF
.,TRBV14,.,TRBJ1-2,TGTGCCAGCAGCCCGGGTTCGATTTATGGCTACACCTTC,CASSPGSIYGYTF
few,TRBV15,TRBD1,TRBJ2-1,TGTGCCACCAGCAGACAGGGGGCCCTGGGGAATGAGCAGTTCTTC,CATSRQGALGNEQFF
.,TRBV27,.,TRBJ1-5,TGTGCCAGCAGTTTAAGCCCCCCAGGCCTCCGGTATAGCAATCAGCCCCAGCATTTT,CASSLSPPGLRYSNQPQHF
.,TRBV4-1,TRBD2,TRBJ2-7,TGCGCCAGCAGCCCCAGCGGGAGGGCCTACGAGCAGTACTTC,CASSPSGRAYEQYF
.,TRBV5-5,.,TRBJ1-1,TGTGCCAGCAGCCTGGCAACTAACACTGAAGCTTTCTTT,CASSLATNTEAFF
.,TRBV5-6,TRBD2,TRBJ2-3,TGTGCCAGCAGCTTGGTCTGGCGGGAGAGTGGAAATACGCAGTATTTT,CASSLVWRESGNTQYF
.,TRBV7-2,TRBD1,TRBJ2-2,TGTGCCAGCAGACCTCAAACACTTACAGGGGCCGGGGAGCTGTTTTTT,CASRPQTLTGAGELFF
.,TRBV5-1,.,TRBJ2-1,TGCGCCAGCAGCTTGGAAGAGGGAGTGCGCGATGAGCAGTTCTTC,CASSLEEGVRDEQFF
.,TRBV19,.,TRBJ2-3,TGTGCCAGTAGTATTGGCGGGAACTCAGATACGCAGTATTTT,CASSIGGNSDTQYF
.,TRBV28,TRBD1,TRBJ1-4,TGTGCCAGCAGTCCACGGACAGGGGACTATAATGAAAAACTGTTTTTT,CASSPRTGDYNEKLFF
.,TRBV7-8,.,TRBJ1-5,TGTGCCAGCAGCTTAACCGGTCAGCCCCAGCATTTT,CASSLTGQPQHF
.,TRBV14,.,TRBJ2-1,TGTGCCAGCAGCATCAGCGGCCGGGATGAGCAGTTCTTC,CASSISGRDEQFF
few,TRBV4-2,.,TRBJ2-2,TGTGCCAGCAGCCAAGATGCGGGCAGGGGCGACGGGGAGCTGTTTTTT,CASSQDAGRGDGELFF
.,TRBV14,.,TRBJ1-1,TGTGCCAGCAGCCCGGGGAGGGGCGGCGGCTACACTGAAGCTTTCTTT,CASSPGRGGGYTEAFF
.,TRBV5-8,TRBD1,TRBJ1-1,TGTGCCAGCAGCGGCCGGGACAGAGGCACTGAAGCTTTCTTT,CASSGRDRGTEAFF
.,TRBV5-4,.,TRBJ1-4,TGTGCCAGCAGCGACCAACAGGGAGTGGGTGATGAAAAACTGTTTTTT,CASSDQQGVGDEKLFF
once,TRBV7-2,.,TRBJ2-7,TGTGCCAGCAGCTTAGCTGGGAGAGGGATTACTGAGCAGTACTTC,CASSLAGRGITEQYF
.,TRBV5-4,.,TRBJ2-6,TGTGCCAGCAGCTTACAGGTTATTGGGGCCAACGTCCTGACTTTC,CASSLQVIGANVLTF